A selection of T cell receptor beta chains follows, all from one sample in a study of T-cell memory formation after mild COVID-19. MiXCR was run by TCRdb on the 5' RACE reads, yielding one entry per CDR3 protein. The sample holds roughly 80,000 distinct CDR3 sequences, around 13% seen once. The specimen sequenced was PBMCs or a T cell subset sorted from them (not recorded which). The receptor source for this set is an adult woman who had mild COVID-19 (a few samples of this study predate the infection). Cell type and time point are not known. The CDR3 runs from the conserved cysteine through the conserved F or W. The D gene is left open where the match is weak. Only some rows state a clone size, as once, few, many or a class for expanded clones.

clone size: many; J gene: TRBJ2-3; D gene: TRBD2; V gene: TRBV3-1; CDR3 DNA: TGTGCCAGCAGCCAGGGCGGGGGGGCTTCGGATACGCAGTATTTT; CDR3 protein: CASSQGGGASDTQYF
clone size: -; J gene: TRBJ1-1; D gene: -; V gene: TRBV30; CDR3 DNA: TGTGCCTGGGGTGAGACGGCCCACACTGAAGCTTTCTTT; CDR3 protein: CAWGETAHTEAFF
clone size: few; J gene: TRBJ2-1; D gene: TRBD1; V gene: TRBV9; CDR3 DNA: TGTGCCAGCAGCGCCAGTCCCGGGACAGGGAATGAGCAGTTCTTC; CDR3 protein: CASSASPGTGNEQFF
clone size: -; J gene: TRBJ2-7; D gene: -; V gene: TRBV7-8; CDR3 DNA: TGTGCCAGCAGCTTAACGGCTGGGGTTTTGGAGCAGTACTTC; CDR3 protein: CASSLTAGVLEQYF
clone size: -; J gene: TRBJ2-1; D gene: -; V gene: TRBV3-1; CDR3 DNA: TGTGCCAGCAGCCAAGAGGGGGGGCTCGGTGATGAGCAGTTCTTC; CDR3 protein: CASSQEGGLGDEQFF
clone size: -; J gene: TRBJ2-2; D gene: -; V gene: TRBV5-1; CDR3 DNA: TGCGCCAGCAGCTTGGGCGTAGGGACCAACACCGGGGAGCTGTTTTTT; CDR3 protein: CASSLGVGTNTGELFF
clone size: -; J gene: TRBJ2-5; D gene: TRBD1; V gene: TRBV7-9; CDR3 DNA: TGTGCCAGCAGCTTATTTTACAGGGGGATGGAGACCCAGTACTTC; CDR3 protein: CASSLFYRGMETQYF
clone size: -; J gene: TRBJ2-3; D gene: TRBD2; V gene: TRBV4-3; CDR3 DNA: TGCGCCAGCAGCCTCACTCTAGCGGGAGTCGGAGATACGCAGTATTTT; CDR3 protein: CASSLTLAGVGDTQYF
clone size: -; J gene: TRBJ1-5; D gene: -; V gene: TRBV24-1; CDR3 DNA: TGTGCCACCAGTGATAGACGTTATAGCAATCAGCCCCAGCATTTT; CDR3 protein: CATSDRRYSNQPQHF
clone size: -; J gene: TRBJ2-2; D gene: -; V gene: TRBV29-1; CDR3 DNA: TGCAGCGTTGAACTAAGGGACACACTGAACACCGGGGAGCTGTTTTTT; CDR3 protein: CSVELRDTLNTGELFF
clone size: few; J gene: TRBJ2-5; D gene: -; V gene: TRBV21-1; CDR3 DNA: TGTGCCAGCAGCCTATTCCTGACAGTGCTATCAGAGACCCAGTACTTC; CDR3 protein: CASSLFLTVLSETQYF
clone size: few; J gene: TRBJ2-1; D gene: -; V gene: TRBV9; CDR3 DNA: TGTGCCAGCAGCGTAGGACTTACCTACAATGAGCAGTTCTTC; CDR3 protein: CASSVGLTYNEQFF
clone size: -; J gene: TRBJ1-6; D gene: TRBD1; V gene: TRBV19; CDR3 DNA: TGTGCCAGCGGGACAGGAAATTCACCCCTCCACTTT; CDR3 protein: CASGTGNSPLHF
clone size: many; J gene: TRBJ2-7; D gene: -; V gene: TRBV7-7; CDR3 DNA: TGTGCTAGCAGCTTAGGAGTCGGGACTTACGAGCAGTACTTC; CDR3 protein: CASSLGVGTYEQYF
clone size: -; J gene: TRBJ2-7; D gene: -; V gene: TRBV6-2/TRBV6-3; CDR3 DNA: TGTGCCAGCAGTATACTCCCCCTTCGGGACGAGCAGTACTTC; CDR3 protein: CASSILPLRDEQYF
clone size: few; J gene: TRBJ1-2; D gene: -; V gene: TRBV20-1; CDR3 DNA: TGCAGTGCTAGAACCTCGGGTGGTGTCGGAAACTATGGCTACACCTTC; CDR3 protein: CSARTSGGVGNYGYTF
clone size: -; J gene: TRBJ2-1; D gene: -; V gene: TRBV9; CDR3 DNA: TGTGCCAGCAGCGCTCCCAGCGGTACTGTGTACAATGAGCAGTTCTTC; CDR3 protein: CASSAPSGTVYNEQFF
clone size: -; J gene: TRBJ2-7; D gene: TRBD2; V gene: TRBV10-3; CDR3 DNA: TGTGCCATCAGTACAGGGACTAGCGGGAGACTGACGTACGAGCAGTACTTC; CDR3 protein: CAISTGTSGRLTYEQYF
clone size: -; J gene: TRBJ2-7; D gene: -; V gene: TRBV29-1; CDR3 DNA: TGCAGCGTTGTGGCAGGTAGGACCTACGAGCAGTACTTC; CDR3 protein: CSVVAGRTYEQYF
clone size: few; J gene: TRBJ2-3; D gene: TRBD1; V gene: TRBV25-1; CDR3 DNA: TGTGCCAGCAGTACAGGGGCAGACACAGATACGCAGTATTTT; CDR3 protein: CASSTGADTDTQYF
clone size: -; J gene: TRBJ2-1; D gene: -; V gene: TRBV9; CDR3 DNA: TGTGCCAGCAGCACTTGGGACCGAGCGCGACCAAACTACAATGAGCAGTTCTTC; CDR3 protein: CASSTWDRARPNYNEQFF
clone size: -; J gene: TRBJ2-1; D gene: TRBD2; V gene: TRBV3-1; CDR3 DNA: TGTGCCAGCAGCCAAGGTTCCCTAGCGGGAGGGATGGACAATGAGCAGTTCTTC; CDR3 protein: CASSQGSLAGGMDNEQFF
clone size: many; J gene: TRBJ2-5; D gene: TRBD2; V gene: TRBV7-9; CDR3 DNA: TGTGCCAGCAGCTCCGGACTAGCGGATCAAGAGACCCAGTACTTC; CDR3 protein: CASSSGLADQETQYF
clone size: few; J gene: TRBJ1-4; D gene: -; V gene: TRBV13; CDR3 DNA: TGTGCCAGCAGCTATGGACCTACAACCACAACTAATGAAAAACTGTTTTTT; CDR3 protein: CASSYGPTTTTNEKLFF
clone size: -; J gene: TRBJ2-3; D gene: -; V gene: TRBV20-1; CDR3 DNA: TGCAGTGCCCCAGAGCCGGACATACACTACTCTAGCACAGATACGCAGTATTTT; CDR3 protein: CSAPEPDIHYSSTDTQYF
clone size: few; J gene: TRBJ1-5; D gene: -; V gene: TRBV21-1; CDR3 DNA: TGTGCCAGCAGCAAAGACCGGACCCACGCCGACCAGCCCCAGCATTTT; CDR3 protein: CASSKDRTHADQPQHF
clone size: -; J gene: TRBJ1-5; D gene: -; V gene: TRBV7-9; CDR3 DNA: TGTGCCAGCAGCTCTAGGGAGCAGAGCAATCAGCCCCAGCATTTT; CDR3 protein: CASSSREQSNQPQHF
clone size: -; J gene: TRBJ2-2; D gene: TRBD2; V gene: TRBV20-1; CDR3 DNA: TGCAGTGCCGTAACTAGCGGGGGGCGCGCGAACACCGGGGAGCTGTTTTTT; CDR3 protein: CSAVTSGGRANTGELFF
clone size: many; J gene: TRBJ2-2; D gene: -; V gene: TRBV27; CDR3 DNA: TGTGCCAGCAGCCAAGAGTGGGGGCCCAACACCGGGGAGCTGTTTTTT; CDR3 protein: CASSQEWGPNTGELFF
clone size: many; J gene: TRBJ2-7; D gene: -; V gene: TRBV29-1; CDR3 DNA: TGCAGCGTTGAATGGGATCGAGATCCCTACGAGCAGTACTTC; CDR3 protein: CSVEWDRDPYEQYF
clone size: -; J gene: TRBJ2-5; D gene: -; V gene: TRBV7-2; CDR3 DNA: TGTGCCAGCAGCCCTCGGGAGACCCAGTACTTC; CDR3 protein: CASSPRETQYF
clone size: many; J gene: TRBJ2-1; D gene: -; V gene: TRBV7-9; CDR3 DNA: TGTGCCAGCAGATGGGGGCAGTTTACGTACAATGAGCAGTTCTTC; CDR3 protein: CASRWGQFTYNEQFF
clone size: -; J gene: TRBJ2-3; D gene: -; V gene: TRBV5-1; CDR3 DNA: TGCGCCAGCAGCTTGGACGAGGCAGATACGCAGTATTTT; CDR3 protein: CASSLDEADTQYF
clone size: -; J gene: TRBJ2-1; D gene: -; V gene: TRBV4-1; CDR3 DNA: TGCGCCAGCAGCCCACGGACCAACGGGGATGAGCAGTTCTTC; CDR3 protein: CASSPRTNGDEQFF
clone size: -; J gene: TRBJ2-7; D gene: TRBD2; V gene: TRBV11-2; CDR3 DNA: TGTGCCAGCAGCTCCCCGATTGAGCGGGAGAACGAGCAGTACTTC; CDR3 protein: CASSSPIERENEQYF
clone size: many; J gene: TRBJ2-1; D gene: -; V gene: TRBV6-5; CDR3 DNA: TGTGCCAGCAGGCCCTTGCTAGCGTTTGAGAGTGGGTTCTTC; CDR3 protein: CASRPLLAFESGFF
clone size: -; J gene: TRBJ1-1; D gene: -; V gene: TRBV5-1; CDR3 DNA: TGCGCCAGCAGCCTGCGTTCGAACACTGAAGCTTTCTTT; CDR3 protein: CASSLRSNTEAFF
clone size: -; J gene: TRBJ1-1; D gene: TRBD1; V gene: TRBV5-1; CDR3 DNA: TGCGCCAGCAGCCCGGGACAGATCACTGAAGCTTTCTTT; CDR3 protein: CASSPGQITEAFF
clone size: -; J gene: TRBJ2-1; D gene: TRBD2; V gene: TRBV11-2; CDR3 DNA: TGTGCCAGCAGCTTTGGTGTCGCTAGCGGGGGAAGCTCCTACAATGAGCAGTTCTTC; CDR3 protein: CASSFGVASGGSSYNEQFF
clone size: few; J gene: TRBJ2-1; D gene: TRBD2; V gene: TRBV5-1; CDR3 DNA: TGCGCCAGCAGCCCCGGACTAGCGGGAGTACACAATGAGCAGTTCTTC; CDR3 protein: CASSPGLAGVHNEQFF
clone size: few; J gene: TRBJ2-2; D gene: -; V gene: TRBV4-2; CDR3 DNA: TGTGCCAGCAGCCATGAGACTAGGACCGCCGGGGAGCTGTTTTTT; CDR3 protein: CASSHETRTAGELFF
clone size: -; J gene: TRBJ1-2; D gene: -; V gene: TRBV4-1; CDR3 DNA: TGCGCCAGCAGCCAAGAATGGTCCGGTGGCGGATATGGCTACACCTTC; CDR3 protein: CASSQEWSGGGYGYTF
clone size: -; J gene: TRBJ2-7; D gene: TRBD2; V gene: TRBV7-3; CDR3 DNA: TGTGCCAGCAGCTTGGGACTAGGTAGCTCCTACGAGCAGTACTTC; CDR3 protein: CASSLGLGSSYEQYF
clone size: few; J gene: TRBJ2-7; D gene: TRBD2; V gene: TRBV4-1; CDR3 DNA: TGCGCCAGCAGCCAACTAGCGGGGTTCTTCGGGCAGTACTTC; CDR3 protein: CASSQLAGFFGQYF
clone size: few; J gene: TRBJ1-6; D gene: TRBD1; V gene: TRBV5-1; CDR3 DNA: TGCGCCAGCACCCCCGGGACAGGGGCTCGGTCACCCCTCCACTTT; CDR3 protein: CASTPGTGARSPLHF